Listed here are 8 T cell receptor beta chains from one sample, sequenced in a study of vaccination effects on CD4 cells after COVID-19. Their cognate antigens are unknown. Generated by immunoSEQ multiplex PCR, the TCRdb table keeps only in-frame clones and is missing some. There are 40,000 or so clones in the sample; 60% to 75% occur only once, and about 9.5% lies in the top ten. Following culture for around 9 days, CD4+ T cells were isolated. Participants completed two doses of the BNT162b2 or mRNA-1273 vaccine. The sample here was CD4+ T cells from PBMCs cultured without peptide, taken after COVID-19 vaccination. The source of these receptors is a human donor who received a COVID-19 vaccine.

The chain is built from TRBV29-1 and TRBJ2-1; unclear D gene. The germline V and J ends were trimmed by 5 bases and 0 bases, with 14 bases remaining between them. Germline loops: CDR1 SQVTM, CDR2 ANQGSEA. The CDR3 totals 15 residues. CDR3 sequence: CSVSPRSSSYNEQFF. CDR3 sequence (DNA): TGCAGCGTTTCCCCTAGGTCTAGCTCCTACAATGAGCAGTTCTTC.

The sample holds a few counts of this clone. CDR3 sequence reads: CTSSQDSGDDNEQFF. CDR3 DNA: TGCACCAGCAGCCAAGATTCGGGGGACGACAATGAGCAGTTCTTC. The chain combines TRBV1 with TRBJ2-1; the table's TRBD2 call for D was not verified on the DNA. TRBV1 is marked as a pseudogene. This CDR3 has 15 residues.

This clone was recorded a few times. The DNA for the CDR3 is TGTGCCATCAGTGCCGTCAATAGCAATCAGCCCCAGCATTTT. Protein sequence: CAISAVNSNQPQHF. The chain recombines TRBV10-3 with TRBJ1-5; D not resolved. Looked up from germline, CDR1 is ENHRY and CDR2 is SYGVKD. Trimming stripped 4 bases from V and 0 bases from J, with 7 bases between. The CDR3 runs to 14 residues.

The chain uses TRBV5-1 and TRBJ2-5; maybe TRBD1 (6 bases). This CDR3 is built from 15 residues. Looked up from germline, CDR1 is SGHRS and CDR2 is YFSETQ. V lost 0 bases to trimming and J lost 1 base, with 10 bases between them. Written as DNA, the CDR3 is TGCGCCAGCAGCTTGGATCTAGGGGGCCAAGAGACCCAGTACTTC. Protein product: CASSLDLGGQETQYF.

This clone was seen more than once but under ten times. In DNA form, the CDR3 reads TGTGCCAGCAGCGCCCCAAGACAGCTCTATGGCTACACCTTC. Translated: CASSAPRQLYGYTF. V is TRBV6-6 and J is TRBJ1-2; TRBD1 is a possible D gene (5 bases). V was shortened by 6 bases and J by 4 bases, with 15 bases between the two germline ends. This CDR3 is built from 14 residues. Germline lookup yields CDR1 MNHNY and CDR2 SVGAGI (reference sequence).

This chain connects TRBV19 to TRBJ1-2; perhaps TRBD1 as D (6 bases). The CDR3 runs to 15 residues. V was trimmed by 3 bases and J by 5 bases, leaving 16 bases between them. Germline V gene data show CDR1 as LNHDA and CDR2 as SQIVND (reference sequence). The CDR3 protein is CASSITGRGNYGYTF. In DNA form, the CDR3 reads TGTGCCAGTAGTATCACAGGCAGGGGAAATTATGGCTACACCTTC.

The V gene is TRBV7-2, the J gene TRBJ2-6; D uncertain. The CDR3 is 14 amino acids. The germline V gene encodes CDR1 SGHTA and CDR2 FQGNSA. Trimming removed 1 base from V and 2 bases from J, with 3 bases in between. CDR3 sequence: CASSLVTGANVLTF. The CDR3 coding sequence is TGTGCCAGCAGCTTAGTCACTGGGGCCAACGTCCTGACTTTC.

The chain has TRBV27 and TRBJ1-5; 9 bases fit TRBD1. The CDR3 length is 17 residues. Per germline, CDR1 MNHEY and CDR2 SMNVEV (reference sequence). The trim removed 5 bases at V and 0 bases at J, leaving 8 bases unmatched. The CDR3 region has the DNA TGTGCCAGCAGTCCGGGACAGGGATCCTATAGCAATCAGCCCCAGCATTTT. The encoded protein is CASSPGQGSYSNQPQHF.